This T cell receptor (beta chain) was obtained from a study of T cell responses to AZD1222 COVID-19 vaccine. General study findings and limits: Donors in the cohort were predominantly white British and more often female, and clonal diversity was possibly underestimated.

Libraries were prepared by immunoSEQ multiplex PCR; TCRdb keeps only in-frame clonotypes and omits some of them. The table lists 95,000 to 150,000 clones, 85% of them singletons. On this clone: What it recognizes is unknown.

The germline V gene encodes CDR1 LGHDT and CDR2 YNNKEL (reference sequence). This CDR3 spans 15 amino acids. Between the trimmed V and J ends, which lost 0 bases and 3 bases, there was a span of 11 bases. The chain links TRBV3-1 (or the pseudogene TRBV3-2) to TRBJ1-1, with a weak D call TRBD1 (5 bases). The receptor was isolated from an adult who received the AZD1222 COVID-19 vaccine. Sequenced here: peripheral blood, sampled 28 days after the second AZD1222 dose. The CDR3 nucleotides are TGTGCCAGCAGCCAAGATGAGGGGTACGACACTGAAGCTTTCTTT. It translates to CASSQDEGYDTEAFF.